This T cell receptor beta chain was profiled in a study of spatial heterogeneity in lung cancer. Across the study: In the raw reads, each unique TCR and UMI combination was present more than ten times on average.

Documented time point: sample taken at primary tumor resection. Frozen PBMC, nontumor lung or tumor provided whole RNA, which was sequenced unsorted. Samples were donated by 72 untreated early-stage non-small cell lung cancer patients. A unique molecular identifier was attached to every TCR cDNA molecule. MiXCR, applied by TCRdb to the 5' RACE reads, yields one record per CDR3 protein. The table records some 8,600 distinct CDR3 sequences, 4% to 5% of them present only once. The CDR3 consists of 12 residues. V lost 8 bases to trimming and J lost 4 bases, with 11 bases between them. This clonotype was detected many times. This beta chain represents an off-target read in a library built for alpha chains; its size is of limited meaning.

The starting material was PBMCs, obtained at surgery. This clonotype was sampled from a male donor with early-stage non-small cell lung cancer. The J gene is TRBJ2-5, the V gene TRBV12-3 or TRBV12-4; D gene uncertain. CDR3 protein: CASGWKRETQYF. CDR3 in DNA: TGTGCCAGCGGGTGGAAGAGAGAGACCCAGTACTTC.